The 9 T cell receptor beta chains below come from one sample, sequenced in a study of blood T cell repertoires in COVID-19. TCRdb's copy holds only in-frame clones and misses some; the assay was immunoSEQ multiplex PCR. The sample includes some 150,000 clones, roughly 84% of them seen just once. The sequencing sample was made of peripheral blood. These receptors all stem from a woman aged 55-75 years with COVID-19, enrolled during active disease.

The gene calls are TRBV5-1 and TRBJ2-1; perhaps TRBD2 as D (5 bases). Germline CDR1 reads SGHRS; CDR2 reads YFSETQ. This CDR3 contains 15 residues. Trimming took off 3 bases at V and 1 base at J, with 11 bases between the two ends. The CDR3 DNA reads TGCGCCAGCAGCTCAAGCGGAACGTCCTACAATGAGCAGTTCTTC. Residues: CASSSSGTSYNEQFF.

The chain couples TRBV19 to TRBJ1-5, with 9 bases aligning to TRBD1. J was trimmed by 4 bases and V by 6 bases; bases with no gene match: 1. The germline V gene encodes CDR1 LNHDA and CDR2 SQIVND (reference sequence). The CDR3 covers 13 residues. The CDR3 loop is CASSGTGNQPQHF. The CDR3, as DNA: TGTGCCAGTAGCGGGACAGGGAATCAGCCCCAGCATTTT.

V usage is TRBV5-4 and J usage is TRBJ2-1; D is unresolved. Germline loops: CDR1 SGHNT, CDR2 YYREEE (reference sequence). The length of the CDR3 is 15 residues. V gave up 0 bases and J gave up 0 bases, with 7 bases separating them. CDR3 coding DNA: TGTGCCAGCAGCTTGGAAGCGAACTCCTACAATGAGCAGTTCTTC. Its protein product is CASSLEANSYNEQFF.

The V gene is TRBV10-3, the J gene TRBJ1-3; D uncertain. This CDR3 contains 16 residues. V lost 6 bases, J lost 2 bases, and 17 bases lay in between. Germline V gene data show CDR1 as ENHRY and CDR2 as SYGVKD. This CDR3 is CAIRTGTEYPGNTIYF. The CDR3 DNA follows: TGTGCCATCAGGACTGGCACGGAGTATCCTGGAAACACCATATATTTT.

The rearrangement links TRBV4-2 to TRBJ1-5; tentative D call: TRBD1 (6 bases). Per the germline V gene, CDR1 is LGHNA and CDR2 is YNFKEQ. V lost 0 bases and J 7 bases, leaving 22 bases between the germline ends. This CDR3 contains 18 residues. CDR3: CASSQDFRGREGFQPQHF. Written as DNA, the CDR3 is TGTGCCAGCAGCCAAGATTTCAGGGGACGGGAGGGGTTCCAGCCCCAGCATTTT.

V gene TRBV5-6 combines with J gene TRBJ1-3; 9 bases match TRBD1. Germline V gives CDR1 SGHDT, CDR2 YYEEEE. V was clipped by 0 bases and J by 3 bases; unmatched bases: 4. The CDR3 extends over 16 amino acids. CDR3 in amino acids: CASSLGTGVFGNTIYF. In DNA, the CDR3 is TGTGCCAGCAGCTTGGGGACAGGGGTTTTTGGAAACACCATATATTTT.

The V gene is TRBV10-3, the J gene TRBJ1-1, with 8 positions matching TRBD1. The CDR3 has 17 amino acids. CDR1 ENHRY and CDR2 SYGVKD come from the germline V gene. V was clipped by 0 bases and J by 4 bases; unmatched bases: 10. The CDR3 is CAISESWQGAQGTEAFF. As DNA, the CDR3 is TGTGCCATCAGTGAGTCTTGGCAGGGGGCTCAGGGCACTGAAGCTTTCTTT.

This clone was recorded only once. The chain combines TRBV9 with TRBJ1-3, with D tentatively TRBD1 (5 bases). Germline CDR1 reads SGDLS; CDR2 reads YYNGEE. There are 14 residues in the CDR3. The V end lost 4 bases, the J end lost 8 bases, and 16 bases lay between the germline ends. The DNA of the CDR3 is TGTGCCAGCAGCCGGACGGGGGTTTTAGACACCATATATTTT. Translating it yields CASSRTGVLDTIYF.

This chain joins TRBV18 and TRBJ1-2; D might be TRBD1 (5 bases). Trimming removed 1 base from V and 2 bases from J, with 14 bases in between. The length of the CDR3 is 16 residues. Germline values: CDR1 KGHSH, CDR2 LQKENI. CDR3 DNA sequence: TGTGCCAGCTCACCACGGCAGGGTTTAGGGAACTATGGCTACACCTTC. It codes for CASSPRQGLGNYGYTF.